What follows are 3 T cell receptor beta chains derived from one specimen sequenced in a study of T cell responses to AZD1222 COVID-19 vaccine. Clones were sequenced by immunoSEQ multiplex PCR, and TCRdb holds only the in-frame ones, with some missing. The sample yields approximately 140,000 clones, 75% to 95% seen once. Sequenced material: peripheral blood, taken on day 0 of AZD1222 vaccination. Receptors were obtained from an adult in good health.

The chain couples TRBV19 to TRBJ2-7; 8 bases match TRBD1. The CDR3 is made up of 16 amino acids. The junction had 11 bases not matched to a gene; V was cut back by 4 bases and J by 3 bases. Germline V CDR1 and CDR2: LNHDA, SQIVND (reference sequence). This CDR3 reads CASSKKGTGDYYEQYF. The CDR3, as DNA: TGTGCCAGTAGTAAAAAGGGGACAGGAGACTACTACGAGCAGTACTTC.

This CDR3 is CASSQGGRVNTEAFF. For the CDR3, the DNA is TGTGCCAGCTCACAAGGGGGCAGGGTAAACACTGAAGCTTTCTTT. V gene TRBV18 combines with J gene TRBJ1-1, with TRBD1 matching 7 bases. V dropped 4 bases and J dropped 2; count of bases not matched to a gene: 7. This CDR3 is 15 amino acids long. Germline V gives CDR1 KGHSH, CDR2 LQKENI.

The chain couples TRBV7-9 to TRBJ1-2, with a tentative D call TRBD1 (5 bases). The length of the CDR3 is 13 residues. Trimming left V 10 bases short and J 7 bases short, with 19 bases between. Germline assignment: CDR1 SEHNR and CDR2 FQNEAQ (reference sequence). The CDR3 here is CATRAGDLGGYTF. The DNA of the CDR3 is TGTGCCACTCGGGCGGGGGATTTGGGTGGCTACACCTTC.